The 14 T cell receptor beta chains reported below all come from one sample, sequenced in a study of Ad26.COV2.S vaccination and SARS-CoV-2 variants. Profiling relied on immunoSEQ multiplex PCR, and the TCRdb table lists in-frame clones only, not all of them. The data hold hundreds of thousands of clones, with 70% to 90% observed a single time. Treatment here: around 19 received Ad26.COV2.S at low or high dose, single or two shots; about 5 received placebo; per-sample allocation not given. Sampling was done on day 63 after the first vaccine or placebo injection. This sample comprised peripheral blood, obtained in a trial of Ad26.COV2.S vaccine versus placebo. All receptors derive from a person aged 18-65 years who received the Ad26.COV2.S COVID-19 vaccine or a placebo.

The sample holds one count of this clone. The chain recombines TRBV7-9 with TRBJ2-2; the D gene is possibly TRBD1 (6 bases). V lost 3 bases, J lost 5 bases, and 7 bases lay in between. In germline, CDR1 is SEHNR, CDR2 FQNEAQ (reference sequence). The CDR3 sequence is 13 residues long. The CDR3 nucleotides read TGTGCCAGCAGCTTCGACAGGACCGGGGAGCTGTTTTTT. Protein sequence: CASSFDRTGELFF. The variable domain in full, with the rest retrieved from reference TRBV7-9 and TRBJ2-2, is DTGVSQNPRHKITKRGQNVTFRCDPISEHNRLYWYRQTLGQGPEFLTYFQNEAQLEKSRLLSDRFSAERPKGSFSTLEIQRTEQGDSAMYLCASSFDRTGELFFGEGSRLTVL.

This clone was seen more than once but under ten times. This chain links TRBV7-8 with TRBJ1-1, with 9 positions matching TRBD1. J was trimmed by 1 base and V by 7 bases; bases with no gene match: 10. The germline CDR1 and CDR2 sequences are SGHVS and FQNEAQ. The CDR3 is 16 amino acids. In nucleotides, the CDR3 is TGTGCCAGCACCGGACAGGGGTATTTTGGGAACACTGAAGCTTTCTTT. It codes for CASTGQGYFGNTEAFF.

The chain carries TRBV28 and TRBJ2-5, with TRBD2 identical over 7 bases. The CDR3 totals 17 residues. Germline V lookup: CDR1 MDHEN, CDR2 SYDVKM. The V segment lost 7 bases and the J segment 1 base; nucleotides outside the gene matches: 15. The CDR3 DNA sequence: TGTGCCAGCACCCGATGGGGGGAACTAGCGCCCCAAGAGACCCAGTACTTC. As protein: CASTRWGELAPQETQYF.

The chain has TRBV10-3 and TRBJ1-5; D unresolved. There are 13 residues in the CDR3. Germline-derived CDR1 and CDR2 are ENHRY and SYGVKD. The ends were cut back, 7 bases at V and 9 bases at J, with 16 bases in the middle. CDR3 DNA sequence: TGTGCCATCACCCCTTCCCTCCCCGGGCCCCAGCATTTT. Translating it yields CAITPSLPGPQHF.

The chain is built from TRBV7-2 and TRBJ2-6; D perhaps matches TRBD1 (6 bases). Trimming pared 0 bases from V and 3 bases from J, leaving 15 bases between. CDR3 length: 18 amino acids. Germline CDR1 SGHTA, CDR2 FQGNSA. CDR3 DNA: TGTGCCAGCAGCTTAGCCCCCTGGGGGCGAGGTGGGGCCAACGTCCTGACTTTC. Translating gives CASSLAPWGRGGANVLTF.

The chain joins TRBV3-1 (or the pseudogene TRBV3-2) to TRBJ1-4, with D possibly matching TRBD1 (6 bases). The length of the CDR3 is 17 residues. V lost 5 bases to trimming and J lost 3 bases, with 19 bases between them. Germline V CDR1 and CDR2: LGHDT, YNNKEL (reference sequence). CDR3 residues: CASSSNRVGLPNEKLFF. The CDR3 DNA sequence: TGTGCCAGCAGCTCGAACAGGGTGGGCCTGCCTAATGAAAAACTGTTTTTT.

CDR3: CASSFTGANTGELFF. In DNA, the CDR3 is TGTGCCAGCAGTTTCACAGGGGCGAACACCGGGGAGCTGTTTTTT. This rearrangement joins TRBV7-2 to TRBJ2-2, with 7 bases aligning to TRBD1. V was pared by 6 bases and J by 0 bases, with 4 bases of the junction left unmatched. This CDR3 contains 15 residues. Germline-derived CDR1 and CDR2 are SGHTA and FQGNSA.

J is TRBJ2-1 and V is TRBV18, with 11 bases lining up with TRBD2. J gave up 7 bases and V 4 bases, and 6 bases lay outside the gene matches. The length of the CDR3 is 15 residues. Germline loops: CDR1 KGHSH, CDR2 LQKENI. CDR3 DNA sequence: TGTGCCAGCTCACTCGGGACTAGCGGACTTAATGAGCAGTTCTTC. As protein: CASSLGTSGLNEQFF.

The chain is built from TRBV27 and TRBJ1-6, with 9 bases aligning to TRBD1. Trimming removed 5 bases from V and 6 bases from J; junction bases left unmatched: 8. The CDR3 sequence is 16 residues long. The germline V gene encodes CDR1 MNHEY and CDR2 SMNVEV (reference sequence). CDR3: CASSRLLDRGNSPLHF. The CDR3 nucleotides read TGTGCCAGCAGTAGGTTGTTGGACAGGGGTAATTCACCCCTCCACTTT.

This clone occurred a few times. V is TRBV29-1 and J is TRBJ2-3, with D possibly matching TRBD2 (5 bases). The CDR3 runs to 11 residues. Germline V lookup: CDR1 SQVTM, CDR2 ANQGSEA. The V end lost 7 bases, the J end lost 7 bases, and 12 bases lay between the germline ends. DNA for the CDR3: TGCAGCGCCCCAGAGGGTTATACGCAGTATTTT. Translated: CSAPEGYTQYF.

The chain couples TRBV6-1 to TRBJ1-2; D gene uncertain. The ends were cut back, 2 bases at V and 13 bases at J, with 20 bases in the middle. The CDR3 is 14 residues long. CDR1 MNHNS and CDR2 SASEGT come from the germline V gene. This CDR3 is CASSESADAFRCTF. CDR3 nucleotide sequence: TGTGCCAGCAGTGAATCAGCGGACGCATTCCGCTGCACCTTC.

The chain combines TRBV6-5 with TRBJ2-1, with 9 positions matching TRBD1. CDR1 and CDR2 from the germline V gene are MNHEY and SVGAGI. The CDR3 has 15 residues. V dropped 2 bases and J dropped 5; count of bases not matched to a gene: 4. CDR3 sequence reads: CASSYRDRAHNEQFF. The CDR3 DNA reads as TGTGCCAGCAGTTACCGGGACAGGGCCCACAATGAGCAGTTCTTC.

The chain couples TRBV12-3 or TRBV12-4 to TRBJ2-1; D may match TRBD1 or TRBD2 (5 bases each). V gave up 3 bases and J gave up 9 bases, with 6 bases separating them. This CDR3 contains 11 residues. CDR3 bases: TGTGCCAGCAGTTTGGGGGTTGAGCAGTTCTTC. Its translation: CASSLGVEQFF.

The chain joins TRBV11-3 to TRBJ1-1; 9 positions agree with TRBD1. In germline, CDR1 is SGHNT, CDR2 YENEEA. The CDR3 length is 13 residues. Trimming removed 5 bases from V and 4 bases from J; junction bases left unmatched: 2. The CDR3 DNA is TGTGCCAGCAGCCAGGGACAGGGCACTGAAGCTTTCTTT. Translating it yields CASSQGQGTEAFF.